This TCR beta chain was identified in a study of neurological immune-mediated disorders. At least ten counts were recorded for this clonotype. MiXCR, applied by TCRdb to the 5' RACE reads, yields one record per CDR3 protein. The sample has tens of thousands of distinct CDR3 sequences, around 4% seen once. The sequencing sample was made of PBMCs. The origin of this receptor is a woman aged 55-70 years with multiple sclerosis.

CDR3 nucleotides: TGCAGTGCTAACCCCGGGACTAGCGGGAGTTTTGATACGCAGTATTTT. Translated: CSANPGTSGSFDTQYF. The chain employs TRBV20-1 and TRBJ2-3; 14 positions match TRBD2. V lost 4 bases and J lost 6; bases outside the gene matches: 9. CDR1 is DFQATT, CDR2 SNEGSKA, per germline (reference sequence). The CDR3 runs to 16 residues.